Reported below is one T cell receptor (beta chain). The protocol was immunoSEQ multiplex PCR, while the TCRdb copy is restricted to in-frame clones and leaves out a portion. The table records over 10,000 clones, about 62% of them present only once. V was shortened by 11 bases and J by 3 bases, with 17 bases between the two germline ends. The CDR3 consists of 14 residues. CDR1 is MNHNS, CDR2 SASEGT, per germline. The data belong to a study of neoadjuvant anti-PD-1 for oral cavity cancer. No culture or expansion preceded analysis of these blood cells. J is TRBJ1-5 and V is TRBV6-1; D unresolved. Material: PBMCs, obtained before nivolumab (anti-PD-1) treatment. The TCR was taken from a person aged 40 to 85 with oral cavity squamous cell carcinoma. For the CDR3, the DNA is TGTGCCGCAAGGAGGGCAGGTATCAATCAGCCCCAGCATTTT. It specifies CAARRAGINQPQHF.